Below are 15 T cell receptor beta chains sequenced from a single sample in a study of PD-1 blockade in classical Hodgkin lymphoma. Time point of the sample: cycle 4 day 1 (C4D1), after more than five weeks of nivolumab. Every one of the patients relapsed after autologous stem cell transplantation (brentuximab vedotin exposure was variable). The study purified CD4+ T cells from thawed PBMCs using magnetic negative selection. Method: immunoSEQ multiplex PCR; TCRdb's copy keeps in-frame clones and lacks some. This table has 15,000 to 25,000 clones, over 80% appearing once. The source material was CD4+ T cells from blood, sampled before the fourth cycle of nivolumab. All receptors derive from a human donor with classical Hodgkin lymphoma.

The rearrangement joins TRBV6-1 to TRBJ2-1; 10 bases fit TRBD1. Germline assignment: CDR1 MNHNS and CDR2 SASEGT. J was trimmed by 7 bases and V by 1 base; bases with no gene match: 4. This CDR3 is built from 15 residues. CDR3 loop: CASSEGQGAGNEQFF. In nucleotides, the CDR3 is TGTGCCAGCAGTGAAGGACAGGGGGCGGGGAATGAGCAGTTCTTC.

The rearrangement uses TRBV5-6 and TRBJ2-3; the D gene is possibly TRBD1 (6 bases). CDR3 size: 15 residues. The V gene lost 4 bases and the J gene lost 4 bases, with 16 bases spanning the gap. Germline V CDR1 and CDR2: SGHDT, YYEEEE. The DNA for the CDR3 is TGTGCCAGCAGCCTCAACTGGGGGCTGCCAGATACGCAGTATTTT. Protein sequence: CASSLNWGLPDTQYF.

This clone was counted only a few times. The chain combines TRBV28 with TRBJ1-5, with a weak D call TRBD1 (5 bases). The CDR3 contains 16 residues. Germline V gene data show CDR1 as MDHEN and CDR2 as SYDVKM. The V end lost 4 bases, the J end lost 3 bases, and 16 bases lay between the germline ends. The CDR3 loop is CASSSGGGMNNQPQHF. The CDR3 DNA follows: TGTGCCAGCAGTTCTGGGGGAGGGATGAACAATCAGCCCCAGCATTTT.

This chain connects TRBV6-1 to TRBJ1-2, with no clear D. Trimming removed 1 base at V and 4 bases at J, with 13 bases between. Germline V CDR1 and CDR2: MNHNS, SASEGT. This CDR3 is 15 amino acids long. CDR3 sequence: CASSEVQRTAYGYTF. DNA of the CDR3: TGTGCCAGCAGTGAAGTACAGCGAACGGCCTATGGCTACACCTTC.

This clone was seen only a few times. The rearrangement links TRBV6-5 to TRBJ2-7; 8 nucleotides line up with TRBD2. Germline CDR1 and CDR2: MNHEY and SVGAGI. Trimming at V came to 10 bases and at J to 3 bases, leaving 5 bases not matched to a gene. The length of the CDR3 is 12 residues. CDR3 loop: CATRAGDYEQYF. The DNA of the CDR3 is TGTGCCACCAGAGCGGGAGACTACGAGCAGTACTTC.

The genes are TRBV6-5 and TRBJ1-4, with 10 bases aligning to TRBD1. The CDR3 spans 15 residues. Germline V CDR1 and CDR2: MNHEY, SVGAGI. V dropped 4 bases and J dropped 7; count of bases not matched to a gene: 6. In nucleotides, the CDR3 is TGTGCCAGCAGTTCCACCGGGACAGGGGTTGAAAAACTGTTTTTT. This translates into CASSSTGTGVEKLFF.

V is TRBV6-1 and J is TRBJ2-1; 14 bases agree with TRBD2. Germline V CDR1 and CDR2: MNHNS, SASEGT. The CDR3 is 13 amino acids. With V trimmed by 8 bases and J by 9 bases, 3 bases remained unmatched. The CDR3 loop reads CASGLAGGSEQFF. The DNA of the CDR3 is TGTGCCAGCGGACTAGCGGGAGGTAGTGAGCAGTTCTTC.

This clone was counted between two and nine times. The CDR3 protein is CASSLGGGRGAYNEQFF. The DNA of the CDR3 is TGTGCCAGCAGCTTAGGAGGCGGGAGAGGGGCCTACAATGAGCAGTTCTTC. The V gene is TRBV7-9, the J gene TRBJ2-1; 7 bases agree with TRBD2. The J segment lost 2 bases and the V segment lost 1 base, leaving 8 bases of the junction unmatched. The CDR3 has 17 residues. CDR1 and CDR2 (germline): SEHNR, FQNEAQ (reference sequence).

This clone was detected a few times. This sequence joins TRBV6-1 and TRBJ1-1, with D possibly matching TRBD1 (5 bases). CDR1 and CDR2 from the germline V gene are MNHNS and SASEGT. V lost 6 bases and J 1 base, leaving 15 bases between the germline ends. The CDR3 runs 15 residues. CDR3 sequence: CASRDPGLSNTEAFF. The CDR3 DNA is TGTGCCAGCAGAGACCCGGGACTATCGAACACTGAAGCTTTCTTT.

V and J are TRBV5-1 and TRBJ2-2; 7 nucleotides align to TRBD1. V lost 4 bases and J lost 4; bases outside the gene matches: 10. CDR1 and CDR2 from the germline V gene are SGHRS and YFSETQ. The length of the CDR3 is 16 residues. This CDR3 is CASSKSPTGVTGELFF. The CDR3 DNA sequence: TGCGCCAGCAGCAAAAGCCCAACAGGGGTCACCGGGGAGCTGTTTTTT. Full variable domain (missing parts from reference TRBV5-1 and TRBJ2-2): KAGVTQTPRYLIKTRGQQVTLSCSPISGHRSVSWYQQTPGQGLQFLFEYFSETQRNKGNFPGRFSGRQFSNSRSEMNVSTLELGDSALYLCASSKSPTGVTGELFFGEGSRLTVL.

The gene calls are TRBV6-5 and TRBJ1-1; TRBD1 agrees at 10 bases. This CDR3 comprises 12 residues. Germline lookup yields CDR1 MNHEY and CDR2 SVGAGI. V shed 2 bases, J shed 12 bases, and the junction held 3 bases outside the gene matches. The CDR3 nucleotides are TGTGCCAGCAGTTACGGGACAGGGGTCCCTTTCTTT. Amino acid sequence: CASSYGTGVPFF.

This clone was observed a single time. The rearrangement joins TRBV19 to TRBJ1-5, with TRBD1 matching 8 bases. The CDR3 is made up of 17 amino acids. V shed 3 bases, J shed 5 bases, and the junction held 12 bases outside the gene matches. The germline CDR1 and CDR2 sequences are LNHDA and SQIVND (reference sequence). CDR3 in amino acids: CASSISAGQGAHQPQHF. CDR3 coding DNA: TGTGCCAGTAGTATCTCAGCGGGGCAGGGGGCACATCAGCCCCAGCATTTT.

The chain uses TRBV29-1 and TRBJ2-3; D gene uncertain. Germline V CDR1 and CDR2: SQVTM, ANQGSEA. V was pared by 3 bases and J by 1 base, with 8 bases between. The CDR3 totals 13 residues. The CDR3 coding sequence is TGCAGCGTTGATACCGCCCGCACAGATACGCAGTATTTT. Translated, it gives CSVDTARTDTQYF.

The CDR3 reads CASSPRTGGRTEAFF. The CDR3 bases are TGTGCCAGCTCACCACGAACAGGGGGCAGGACTGAAGCTTTCTTT. V is TRBV18 and J is TRBJ1-1; 9 positions agree with TRBD1. The CDR3 spans 15 residues. In germline, CDR1 is KGHSH, CDR2 LQKENI. Unmatched junction bases numbered 5, after V lost 1 base and J lost 5 bases.

The chain recombines TRBV19 with TRBJ1-5, with D uncertain. The CDR3 is 14 residues long. From germline, CDR1 is LNHDA and CDR2 SQIVND (reference sequence). Trimming took 3 bases from V and 3 from J, leaving 9 bases between them. CDR3 coding DNA: TGTGCCAGTAGTATCTTATACAACAATCAGCCCCAGCATTTT. Its translation is CASSILYNNQPQHF.